Included here is one T cell receptor (beta chain) sequence, with context. Its antigen is currently unknown. Generated by immunoSEQ multiplex PCR, the TCRdb table keeps only in-frame clones and is missing some. The sample records 120,000 or so clones, around 81% being singletons. This sample stems from a study of radiation and T cells in renal cell carcinoma. Study-level points and caveats: Top tumor clonotypes rose in blood 2 weeks post-radiation, then contracted. Pretreatment tumor biopsies were lacking, so baseline clonotypes are unknown.

The CDR3 sequence is 14 residues long. V dropped 1 base and J dropped 3; count of bases not matched to a gene: 2. CDR1 and CDR2 (germline): LGHNA, YNFKEQ. Time point denoted: blood 2 weeks post-SBRT. The treatment here: 15 Gy SBRT to primary tumor, nephrectomy 4 weeks later. Blood was sampled at baseline, 2 weeks and 4 weeks after SBRT. The patient's renal cell carcinoma had clear cell pathology. The TCR was taken from a man between 45 and 60 years old with renal cell carcinoma. The V call is TRBV4-2, the J call TRBJ2-7; 8 bases line up with TRBD1. The specimen was blood, collected from a patient whose treatment included radiotherapy and nephrectomy. The chain's CDR3 is CASSQGTGNYEQYF. In nucleotides, the CDR3 is TGTGCCAGCAGCCAAGGGACAGGGAACTACGAGCAGTACTTC.